A single sample gave rise to the 23 T cell receptor beta chains below, sequenced in a study of CXCR3-negative and CXCR3-positive naive CD8 T cells. 5' RACE with UMI labels generated the TRB cDNA libraries. Reprocessing the 5' RACE reads, TCRdb reports a single entry for every CDR3 protein and omits DNA. This sample's table reports around 50,000 distinct CDR3 sequences. The sequencing sample was made of memory CD8+ T cells from blood. Receptors originate from a human donor in good health. Some clones in this sample may be carry-over from other donors' samples.

V is TRBV11-2 and J is TRBJ1-1; TCRdb outputs TRBD1, but without DNA this stays unchecked. The CDR3 is 14 residues long. In germline, CDR1 is SGHAT, CDR2 FQNNGV. This CDR3 reads CASSLIRQDPEAFF.

The rearrangement uses TRBV7-9 and TRBJ2-7; TCRdb gives TRBD1 as the D gene, but with no DNA this cannot be confirmed. CDR1 and CDR2 from the germline V gene are SEHNR and FQNEAQ (reference sequence). The CDR3 length is 13 residues. CDR3 sequence reads: CASGDTVQYEQYF.

This sequence joins TRBV29-1 and TRBJ2-7; the D call of TRBD2 rests on TCRdb alone, since no DNA is present to check it. CDR1 and CDR2 (germline): SQVTM, ANQGSEA. The CDR3 runs to 15 residues. The CDR3: CSVIREDRSSYEQYF.

The V call is TRBV7-3, the J call TRBJ2-5; TCRdb picks TRBD2, but there is no DNA to check that call. In germline, CDR1 is SGHTA, CDR2 FQGTGA. CDR3 length: 17 residues. CDR3 protein: CASSLGLAGLQKETQYF.

This chain links TRBV20-1 with TRBJ1-5. CDR1 is DFQATT, CDR2 SNEGSKA, per germline (reference sequence). The CDR3 consists of 15 residues. The CDR3 here is CSARGQGHEFQPQHF.

The chain joins TRBV5-6 to TRBJ2-7; TCRdb lists TRBD1, though no DNA is available to test this call. There are 16 residues in the CDR3. Germline CDR1 and CDR2: SGHDT and YYEEEE. Here the CDR3 reads CASSLTPTGVRHEQYF.

The rearrangement joins TRBV5-5 to TRBJ1-2; there is no DNA to check the TCRdb D call of TRBD1. From germline, CDR1 is SGHKS and CDR2 YYEKEE (reference sequence). The CDR3 spans 14 residues. CDR3 sequence reads: CASSLQGLDYGYTF. Filled out from reference TRBV5-5 and TRBJ1-2, the complete variable domain reads DAGVTQSPTHLIKTRGQQVTLRCSPISGHKSVSWYQQVLGQGPQFIFQYYEKEERGRGNFPDRFSARQFPNYSSELNVNALLLGDSALYLCASSLQGLDYGYTFGSGTRLTVV.

The rearrangement uses TRBV6-6 and TRBJ2-2; absent DNA, TCRdb's TRBD1 call cannot be checked. This CDR3 is built from 16 residues. In germline, CDR1 is MNHNY, CDR2 SVGAGI (reference sequence). The CDR3 reads CAISESFGTGIGELFF.

The V and J genes are TRBV29-1 and TRBJ1-1. CDR3 length: 13 amino acids. Looked up from germline, CDR1 is SQVTM and CDR2 is ANQGSEA. The chain's CDR3 is CSVDQGPDTEAFF.

V usage is TRBV20-1 and J usage is TRBJ2-7; TCRdb proposes TRBD2, but this gene call is untestable without DNA. The germline CDR1 and CDR2 sequences are DFQATT and SNEGSKA (reference sequence). The CDR3 runs to 13 residues. This chain's CDR3 is CSASGPSEWEQYF.

V gene TRBV29-1 combines with J gene TRBJ2-1. Germline V lookup: CDR1 SQVTM, CDR2 ANQGSEA. The CDR3 length is 16 residues. CDR3 residues: CSVEDPGESSYNEQFF.

The genes are TRBV12-3 or TRBV12-4 and TRBJ1-2. The CDR3 is 14 amino acids. This CDR3 is CASSPGTAPWGYTF.

The genes are TRBV12-3 or TRBV12-4 and TRBJ2-3; TCRdb selects TRBD1, and the lack of DNA leaves this call unchecked. This CDR3 comprises 14 residues. CDR3 protein: CASSSPWDVDTQYF.

The V call is TRBV6-2 or TRBV6-3, the J call TRBJ1-5; TCRdb picks TRBD1, but there is no DNA to check that call. The CDR3 extends over 14 amino acids. Germline-derived CDR1 and CDR2 are MNHEY and SVGEGT. This chain's CDR3 is CASIQGAGDQPQHF.

This chain uses TRBV5-6 with TRBJ1-2; with no DNA, the TCRdb D assignment of TRBD1 cannot be verified. This CDR3 is built from 12 residues. Per germline, CDR1 SGHDT and CDR2 YYEEEE. The CDR3 sequence: CASSPGSYGYTF.

The chain recombines TRBV18 with TRBJ1-1; as DNA is missing, the TRBD1 call by TCRdb cannot be tested. The CDR3 has 14 amino acids. In germline, CDR1 is KGHSH, CDR2 LQKENI. The CDR3 loop is CASSPGTGVTEAFF.

The chain joins TRBV7-9 to TRBJ1-1; lacking DNA, the TRBD1 call made by TCRdb goes unchecked. The CDR3 totals 15 residues. Germline CDR1 SEHNR, CDR2 FQNEAQ (reference sequence). This CDR3 reads CASSLGRQGYTEAFF.

V gene TRBV5-6 combines with J gene TRBJ2-7. The V gene's germline CDR1 is SGHDT and CDR2 YYEEEE. The length of the CDR3 is 13 residues. The CDR3 sequence is CASSSSGPIEQYF.

The gene calls are TRBV9 and TRBJ2-3; the D call of TRBD2 rests on TCRdb alone, since no DNA is present to check it. Germline CDR1 and CDR2: SGDLS and YYNGEE. The CDR3 totals 16 residues. The CDR3 spells CASSVLAGGATDTQYF.

The J gene is TRBJ2-1, the V gene TRBV29-1; TCRdb outputs TRBD2, but without DNA this stays unchecked. This CDR3 is built from 14 residues. Germline V gene lookup returns CDR1 SQVTM and CDR2 ANQGSEA. The CDR3 reads CSVELAGTYNEQFF.

The chain is built from TRBV6-6 and TRBJ2-7. CDR3 length: 13 amino acids. Germline V gene data show CDR1 as MNHNY and CDR2 as SVGAGI (reference sequence). CDR3 region: CASSHDTSYEQYF.

This chain uses TRBV6-2 or TRBV6-3 with TRBJ2-7; TCRdb's D call of TRBD2 is untestable without DNA. CDR3 length: 14 residues. Per the germline V gene, CDR1 is MNHEY and CDR2 is SVGEGT. CDR3 region: CASTSGIDAYEQYF.

The chain uses TRBV14 and TRBJ1-3. CDR3 length: 16 amino acids. Germline V CDR1 and CDR2: SGHDN, FVKESK. The CDR3 reads CASSRGGRRFLYTIYF.